These 20 T cell receptor beta chains were sequenced from one sample in a study of blood T cells in healthy people across ages. It was with a sample-barcoded 5' primer and a J-beta primer mix that a second PCR of roughly 7 to 12 cycles was run. TCRdb re-called the 5' RACE reads through MiXCR, storing one row per CDR3 protein. The sample lists about 690,000 distinct CDR3 sequences, approximately 40% seen once, with about 32% in the top ten. The source material was blood. These receptors all come from a man aged 80 or over in good health.

The DNA for the CDR3 is TGTGCCAGCAGTTTGGGGGGGTCCGCCCTTCGGGAGCAGTACTTC. This sequence encodes CASSLGGSALREQYF. The chain has TRBV28 and TRBJ2-7, with 7 bases matching TRBD2. The CDR3 sequence is 15 residues long. V was pared by 3 bases and J by 7 bases, with 12 bases of the junction left unmatched. CDR1 MDHEN and CDR2 SYDVKM come from the germline V gene.

The chain uses TRBV20-1 and TRBJ2-3, with a weak D call TRBD2 (5 bases). Germline loops: CDR1 DFQATT, CDR2 SNEGSKA (reference sequence). This CDR3 comprises 14 residues. V lost 0 bases to trimming and J lost 1 base, with 8 bases between them. CDR3: CSARDGRRTDTQYF. The DNA for the CDR3 is TGCAGTGCTAGAGATGGGAGACGCACAGATACGCAGTATTTT.

The rearrangement uses TRBV9 and TRBJ2-4; no clear D. The J call is doubtful: the DNA matches TRBJ2-7 better. The length of the CDR3 is 15 residues. The germline gives CDR1 SGDLS, CDR2 YYNGEE. CDR3 protein: CASSPLAAASYEQYF. Written as DNA, the CDR3 is TGTGCCAGCAGCCCCTTGGCGGCAGCTTCCTACGAGCAGTACTTC.

The chain has TRBV6-5 and TRBJ2-1; TRBD1 agrees at 8 bases. This CDR3 region has 15 residues. The V gene's germline CDR1 is MNHEY and CDR2 SVGAGI. Trimming took 4 bases from V and 1 from J; bases not matched to a gene: 3. The CDR3 nucleotides are TGTGCCAGCAGTTCAAACAGGGGGTCCTACAATGAGCAGTTCTTC. It specifies CASSSNRGSYNEQFF.

The chain joins TRBV3-1 to TRBJ2-1; D may be TRBD2 (5 bases). Germline CDR1 and CDR2: LGHDT and YNNKEL (reference sequence). The CDR3 runs to 17 residues. V gave up 0 bases and J gave up 1 base, with 13 bases separating them. The chain's CDR3 is CASSQDRGSQSYNEQFF. Here the CDR3 DNA reads TGTGCCAGCAGCCAAGATCGGGGTAGCCAATCCTACAATGAGCAGTTCTTC.

The V gene is TRBV5-1, the J gene TRBJ2-7; D possibly corresponds to TRBD2 (5 bases). The CDR3 is 15 amino acids. The V end was cut by 0 bases, the J end by 3 bases, with 13 bases between. Germline V CDR1 and CDR2: SGHRS, YFSETQ. In nucleotides, the CDR3 is TGCGCCAGCAGCTTGGAGCTCGGGATGGGCTACGAGCAGTACTTC. Its translation: CASSLELGMGYEQYF.

The chain recombines TRBV12-3 or TRBV12-4 with TRBJ2-5; D is unclear. The CDR3 covers 13 residues. Between the trimmed V and J ends, which lost 6 bases and 2 bases, there was a span of 10 bases. The CDR3 loop is CASSHDWQETQYF. DNA for the CDR3: TGTGCCAGCAGCCATGACTGGCAAGAGACCCAGTACTTC.

Remarks on this clonotype: This may arise from a read error, as a much more abundant clone is one base away. The rearrangement links TRBV10-2 to TRBJ2-6; D possibly corresponds to TRBD2 (6 bases). CDR1 and CDR2 from the germline V gene are WSHSY and SAAADI. The CDR3 is 18 amino acids. V dropped 3 bases and J dropped 0 bases, with 15 bases sitting between them. CDR3 DNA sequence: TGCGCCAGCAGTGATTCCGGGACTTCGAGCTCTGGGGCCAACGTCCTGACTTTC. This encodes CASSDSGTSSSGANVLTF.

With respect to this clonotype: Germline and junction disagree at one end, which may indicate a read error. The chain combines TRBV6-1 with TRBJ2-7; 7 bases match TRBD1. CDR1 and CDR2 from the germline V gene are MNHNS and SASEGT. The CDR3 covers 15 residues. CDR3 in amino acids: CASSVTGVPSYERYF. DNA of the CDR3: TGTGCCAGCAGTGTAACAGGGGTCCCCTCCTACGAGCGGTACTTC.

In this sample, this clonotype turned up once. This chain connects TRBV18 to TRBJ1-2; 7 bases map to TRBD1. CDR1 is KGHSH and CDR2 is LQKENI in the germline V gene. Unmatched junction bases numbered 8, after V lost 3 bases and J lost 4 bases. The CDR3 is 15 residues long. The CDR3: CASSPEGARVYGYTF. The CDR3 DNA reads TGTGCCAGCTCACCGGAGGGGGCGCGAGTCTATGGCTACACCTTC. The whole variable domain, filled in from reference TRBV18 and TRBJ1-2, reads NAGVMQNPRHLVRRRGQEARLRCSPMKGHSHVYWYRQLPEEGLKFMVYLQKENIIDESGMPKERFSAEFPKEGPSILRIQQVVRGDSAAYFCASSPEGARVYGYTFGSGTRLTVV.

V and J are TRBV6-2 or TRBV6-3 and TRBJ2-7; D gene ambiguous. V lost 0 bases and J lost 3, with 18 bases in between. Germline CDR1 is MNHEY and CDR2 is SVGEGT. The CDR3 extends over 17 amino acids. The CDR3 region is CASSYSSVRLNLYEQYF. The CDR3 nucleotides are TGTGCCAGCAGTTACTCGAGTGTCCGACTTAATCTCTACGAGCAGTACTTC.

The rearrangement links TRBV6-1 to TRBJ2-5; either TRBD1 or TRBD2 may fit D (5 bases each). The CDR3 has 14 residues. Looked up from germline, CDR1 is MNHNS and CDR2 is SASEGT. V was cut by 5 bases and J by 11 bases, with 21 bases left in between. The CDR3 region is CASSYAPGNGEQYF. The CDR3 DNA is TGTGCCAGCAGTTACGCGCCAGGGAATGGGGAGCAGTACTTC.

CDR3 sequence: CATTSDRGNVGGYTF. DNA for the CDR3: TGTGCCACTACTTCCGACAGGGGGAACGTTGGTGGCTACACCTTC. The J gene is TRBJ1-2, the V gene TRBV6-1; 9 bases map to TRBD1. The CDR3 is 15 residues long. From germline, CDR1 is MNHNS and CDR2 SASEGT. V dropped 10 bases and J dropped 7; count of bases not matched to a gene: 16.

The chain joins TRBV5-6 to TRBJ2-1, with TRBD1 as a possible D gene (6 bases). Germline CDR1 is SGHDT and CDR2 is YYEEEE. The CDR3 extends over 18 amino acids. Trimming shortened V by 5 bases and J by 1 base, and 22 bases separated the two germline ends. CDR3: CASSQVGARVKSYNEQFF. In nucleotides, the CDR3 is TGTGCCAGCAGTCAGGTGGGGGCGAGGGTAAAGTCCTACAATGAGCAGTTCTTC.

The chain carries TRBV5-1 and TRBJ2-5, with 9 bases lining up with TRBD1. This CDR3 region has 14 residues. CDR1 is SGHRS and CDR2 is YFSETQ in the germline V gene. V was clipped by 1 base and J by 5 bases; unmatched bases: 3. CDR3 DNA: TGCGCCAGCAGCTTGCCCGGACAGGGGGAGACCCAGTACTTC. Encoded protein: CASSLPGQGETQYF.

The rearrangement joins TRBV9 to TRBJ2-4; D possibly matches TRBD1 or TRBD2 (6 bases each). The last part of the DNA fits TRBJ2-7 better; the J call may be wrong. This CDR3 spans 15 amino acids. CDR1 is SGDLS and CDR2 is YYNGEE in the germline V gene. The CDR3 DNA is TGTGCCAGCAGCGTGGTTGGGGGGCATAGCGACGAGCAGTACTTC. Its translation is CASSVVGGHSDEQYF.

The rearrangement links TRBV12-3 or TRBV12-4 to TRBJ2-7; TRBD2 aligns across 11 bases. The CDR3 consists of 18 residues. Losses at the gene ends were 5 bases for V and 7 bases for J; bases not matched to a gene: 19. The CDR3 sequence: CASSETSGTKYSYNEQYF. The CDR3 nucleotides read TGTGCCAGCAGTGAGACTAGCGGGACTAAGTACTCCTACAATGAGCAGTACTTC.

This clonotype was picked up a small number of times. The chain links TRBV6-5 to TRBJ1-1, with D tentatively TRBD1 (5 bases). The V gene lost 6 bases and the J gene lost 3 bases, with 14 bases spanning the gap. The CDR3 totals 14 residues. Germline assignment: CDR1 MNHEY and CDR2 SVGAGI. In DNA, the CDR3 is TGTGCCAGCAGGAATACAGGCCTGGACACTGAAGCTTTCTTT. This sequence encodes CASRNTGLDTEAFF.

Here the CDR3 reads CASSFVGRIGELFF. CDR3 DNA sequence: TGTGCCAGCAGCTTCGTCGGGAGAATCGGGGAGCTGTTTTTT. The genes are TRBV7-2 and TRBJ2-2; D possibly corresponds to TRBD2 (6 bases). The CDR3 is 14 residues long. Germline CDR1 is SGHTA and CDR2 is FQGNSA. Trimming cost V 3 bases and J 7 bases, with 12 bases left between them.

This clonotype was counted between two and nine times. The chain employs TRBV4-3 and TRBJ1-5, with D tentatively TRBD1 (5 bases). With 3 bases removed from V and 6 bases from J, the gap between germline ends came to 15 bases. The germline V gene encodes CDR1 LGHNA and CDR2 YSLEER. The CDR3 is 15 residues long. CDR3 residues: CASSHNTGGPQPQHF. In DNA form, the CDR3 reads TGCGCCAGCAGCCATAACACAGGCGGGCCTCAGCCCCAGCATTTT.